These T cell receptor beta chains were read from a single sample in a study of identical twins. MiXCR, run by TCRdb on the 5' RACE reads, gives a single entry per CDR3 protein. The table has 350,000 to 400,000 distinct CDR3 sequences, around 9.7% seen once. Sequenced input: naive T cells sorted from blood. These TCRs come from a woman aged 45-65 years in good health. Both conserved end residues are part of each CDR3. Fields, in order: D gene, J gene, clone size, V gene, CDR3 DNA, CDR3 protein. The D gene is left open where the match is weak. Rows give clone size only sometimes, using once, few, many, or a class for an expanded clone.

NA TRBJ2-2 NA TRBV2 TGTGCCAGCACATCGGACAGAGCGAACACCGGGGAGCTGTTTTTT CASTSDRANTGELFF
NA TRBJ2-1 few TRBV6-5 TGTGCCAGCAGTTACTCGGGGGGCGGGATGATCAACAATGAGCAGTTCTTC CASSYSGGGMINNEQFF
NA TRBJ2-2 many TRBV7-9 TGTGCCAGCACCCCCACCGGGGAGCTGTTTTTT CASTPTGELFF
TRBD2 TRBJ2-7 many TRBV4-1 TGCGCCAGCAGCCAAGAGAGGACTAGGGCACCACGTTTAGGTTACGAGCAGTACTTC CASSQERTRAPRLGYEQYF
TRBD2 TRBJ2-1 many TRBV5-1 TGTGCCAGCAGCTTAGCGGGCAATGAGCAGTTCTTC CASSLAGNEQFF
TRBD1 TRBJ1-5 NA TRBV12-3/TRBV12-4 TGTGCCAGCAGGATGGGACAGAATCAGCCCCAGCATTTT CASRMGQNQPQHF
TRBD1 TRBJ1-6 few TRBV6-6 TGTGCCAGCAGCTGGACAGGGAGTGGTTCACCCCTCCACTTT CASSWTGSGSPLHF
NA TRBJ2-2 few TRBV7-9 TGTGCCAGCAGCTTAGTGCAGCCTAACACCGGGGAGCTGTTTTTT CASSLVQPNTGELFF
NA TRBJ1-5 few TRBV20-1 TGCAGTGCTAGAGCTGGAGTAGGCGAAAGTCAGCCCCAGCATTTT CSARAGVGESQPQHF
NA TRBJ2-2 NA TRBV7-2 TGTGCCAGCACCCTCACGTTCGGGGAGCTGTTTTTT CASTLTFGELFF
TRBD2 TRBJ2-7 few TRBV20-1 TGCAGTGCTAGAGATACCCGGGAGGTCTCCTACGAGCAGTACTTC CSARDTREVSYEQYF
NA TRBJ2-7 few TRBV20-1 TGCAGTGCGGCCCCAGGGGACGAGCAGTACTTC CSAAPGDEQYF
NA TRBJ1-5 many TRBV5-5 TGTGCCAGCAGCTTGGAAGGTTCTGGGGTTTGGGGTCAGCCCCAGCATTTT CASSLEGSGVWGQPQHF
NA TRBJ2-1 few TRBV9 TGTGCCAGCAGCGTAGAGGGGGGAGAGGGAAATGAGCAGTTCTTC CASSVEGGEGNEQFF
TRBD2 TRBJ2-1 NA TRBV29-1 TGCAGCGCTCAGGGGACTAGCGGGAGGGCCAATGACCAGTTCTTC CSAQGTSGRANDQFF
NA TRBJ1-1 NA TRBV2 TGTGCCAGCAGTGCGTTTGAATTAGGGTCTGAAGCTTTCTTT CASSAFELGSEAFF
TRBD2 TRBJ2-7 many TRBV20-1 TGCAGTGCTGACACTAGCGGGATTCTCGGCGAGCAGTACTTC CSADTSGILGEQYF
NA TRBJ2-1 NA TRBV11-3 TGTGCCAGCAGCTCACTGTTACGTGAGCAGTTCTTC CASSSLLREQFF
TRBD1 TRBJ2-1 few TRBV10-3 TGTGCCGTGAAAAATCCGGGACAGGCCCAATCCGGCAAGGTAGCAGGGCAGTTCTTC CAVKNPGQAQSGKVAGQFF
TRBD2 TRBJ2-2 few TRBV19 TGTGCCAGTAGTCTCCTAGCGGGAGTTTCGGGGGAGCTGTTTTTT CASSLLAGVSGELFF
NA TRBJ2-1 many TRBV5-5 TGTGCCAGCAGCTTCGATCGGGGGGCCTTTTCCAATGAGCAGTTCTTC CASSFDRGAFSNEQFF
NA TRBJ1-2 few TRBV28 TGTGCCAGCAGTTCTTCAGACAGCTATGGCTACACCTTC CASSSSDSYGYTF
TRBD2 TRBJ2-2 many TRBV12-3/TRBV12-4 TGTGCCAGTCGACTAGCGGGACTGACCGGGGAGCTGTTTTTT CASRLAGLTGELFF
NA TRBJ2-5 few TRBV12-3/TRBV12-4 TGTGCCAGCACCCGGGACACCAATTGGGAGACCCAGTACTTC CASTRDTNWETQYF
TRBD1 TRBJ1-2 NA TRBV6-5 TGTGCCAGCCTTATCCGGGACAGGGCTATTGCTGGCTACACCTTC CASLIRDRAIAGYTF
TRBD2 TRBJ2-7 many TRBV24-1 TGTGCCACCAGTAGTGAGCGGGAACGGGACGAGCAGTACTTC CATSSERERDEQYF
TRBD1 TRBJ1-1 NA TRBV29-1 TGCAGCGTCCTCGGGACAGGGCTAGACACTGAAGCTTTCTTT CSVLGTGLDTEAFF
NA TRBJ2-3 many TRBV12-3/TRBV12-4 TGTGCCAGCAGTTTTCGCCTAGCGTCAATATGGGATACGCAGTATTTT CASSFRLASIWDTQYF
TRBD2 TRBJ2-1 many TRBV6-1 TGTGCCAGCAGCTTGGAGGCGGGAGAATGGAATGAGCAGTTCTTC CASSLEAGEWNEQFF